Listed below are T cell receptor beta chains from one sample, sequenced in a study of CD8 T cells in ankylosing spondylitis. TCRdb reprocessed the 5' RACE reads with MiXCR, giving one entry per CDR3 protein. The sample gives more than 600,000 distinct CDR3 sequences, over 15% of which show up once; about 19% is in the top ten. The sample comprised blood, either unsorted or a sorted T cell fraction (not recorded which). These receptors were obtained from a male donor with ankylosing spondylitis. The CDR3 runs from the conserved cysteine through the conserved F or W. D genes are given only for firm matches.

J gene,D gene,V gene,CDR3 protein
TRBJ2-3,TRBD2,TRBV5-1,CASSDGTSGPAGQYF
TRBJ1-4,NA,TRBV3-1,CASSAPPLNEKLFF
TRBJ1-6,TRBD1,TRBV11-1,CASSRDRDPSSYNSPLHF
TRBJ2-2,TRBD2,TRBV11-2,CASSLQLAGGVTGELFF
TRBJ2-3,NA,TRBV4-3,CASSQDPGNTQYF
TRBJ1-1,NA,TRBV7-9,CASSNLGAGFMNTEAFF
TRBJ2-5,TRBD2,TRBV20-1,CSARPGLAGEETQYF
TRBJ2-7,TRBD2,TRBV20-1,CSARGTSGDPYEQYF
TRBJ1-6,NA,TRBV12-3/TRBV12-4,CASRGDGSPLHF
TRBJ2-2,NA,TRBV5-1,CASSLSGRGSTGELFF
TRBJ1-5,NA,TRBV5-3,CARSPRGRYSNQPQHF
TRBJ2-1,TRBD2,TRBV10-3,CAISALAEYNEQFF
TRBJ1-1,TRBD1,TRBV25-1,CASSDYRGNTEAFF
TRBJ1-3,NA,TRBV6-5,CASSYRAGNTIYF
TRBJ2-3,NA,TRBV20-1,CSAREQLDTQYF
TRBJ1-5,NA,TRBV24-1,CATSGPGVWGSNQPQHF
TRBJ1-1,NA,TRBV5-1,CASSLGGGGRNTEAFF
TRBJ2-2,TRBD1,TRBV7-3,CASSSVGQGTTGELFF
TRBJ2-2,NA,TRBV4-3,CASSQAQSAGELFF
TRBJ1-5,NA,TRBV6-2/TRBV6-3,CASSYRLVQVHQPQHF
TRBJ2-7,NA,TRBV4-1,CASSAYTGDYEQYF
TRBJ1-2,NA,TRBV12-3/TRBV12-4,CASSPAGGASYGYTF